A single sample gave rise to the 32 T cell receptor beta chains below, sequenced in a study of yellow fever vaccine responses in identical twins. In TCRdb, the RT-PCR reads were re-called with MiXCR into one record per CDR3 protein. The sample includes approximately 33,000 distinct CDR3 sequences, more than 50% seen only once; the top ten take around 5%. This material consisted of T cells from blood (PBMCs), unsorted or a sorted subset (not recorded which), taken before or after yellow fever vaccination (not recorded which). The receptors originated from a young woman who received the yellow fever vaccine.

This clonotype was picked up a small number of times. This chain joins TRBV23-1 and TRBJ2-7; D call uncertain. TRBV23-1 is known as an ORF, though its function is uncertain. The CDR3 consists of 14 residues. Trimming took 8 bases from V and 3 from J, leaving 17 bases between them. CDR3 in DNA: TGCGCCAGCCCTTACTCGCGGAACCTCTACGAGCAGTACTTC. Encoded protein: CASPYSRNLYEQYF.

This clonotype was counted only a few times. The chain joins TRBV7-9 to TRBJ1-1, with D uncertain. Trimming removed 3 bases from V and 6 bases from J, with 5 bases in between. The CDR3 covers 11 residues. Germline CDR1 SEHNR, CDR2 FQNEAQ (reference sequence). The CDR3 DNA follows: TGTGCCAGCAGCTTGCTCGCTGAAGCTTTCTTT. It is translated as CASSLLAEAFF. The whole variable domain, filled in from reference TRBV7-9 and TRBJ1-1, reads DTGVSQNPRHKITKRGQNVTFRCDPISEHNRLYWYRQTLGQGPEFLTYFQNEAQLEKSRLLSDRFSAERPKGSFSTLEIQRTEQGDSAMYLCASSLLAEAFFGQGTRLTVV.

This clonotype was counted between two and nine times. The CDR3 loop is CASNSGTSGQETQYF. The CDR3 DNA sequence: TGTGCCAGCAACTCCGGGACTAGCGGCCAAGAGACCCAGTACTTC. The chain links TRBV6-1 to TRBJ2-5; 11 bases align to TRBD2. The junction had 5 bases not matched to a gene; V was cut back by 7 bases and J by 1 base. The CDR3 is 15 residues long. The V gene's germline CDR1 is MNHNS and CDR2 SASEGT.

This clonotype was seen a few times. This chain connects TRBV7-8 to TRBJ2-7, with 8 bases aligning to TRBD1. The CDR3 totals 14 residues. The germline V gene encodes CDR1 SGHVS and CDR2 FQNEAQ. The V segment lost 3 bases and the J segment 2 bases; nucleotides outside the gene matches: 3. The CDR3 reads CASSLWDRTYEQYF. The DNA of the CDR3 is TGTGCCAGCAGCTTGTGGGACAGGACCTACGAGCAGTACTTC.

This sequence joins TRBV5-5 and TRBJ1-6; the match to TRBD1 covers 7 bases. Germline CDR1 reads SGHKS; CDR2 reads YYEKEE (reference sequence). This CDR3 region has 15 residues. Trimming cost V 4 bases and J 9 bases; bases outside gene matches: 10. The chain's CDR3 is CASSGDRVKSSPLHF. In DNA, the CDR3 is TGTGCCAGCAGCGGAGACAGGGTAAAGAGTTCACCCCTCCACTTT.

The V gene is TRBV6-1, the J gene TRBJ2-1; weak D call: TRBD1 (5 bases). V lost 3 bases, J lost 7 bases, and 13 bases lay in between. This CDR3 has 14 amino acids. Looked up from germline, CDR1 is MNHNS and CDR2 is SASEGT. The CDR3 protein is CASSEMTEINEQFF. For the CDR3, the DNA is TGTGCCAGCAGTGAGATGACAGAGATTAATGAGCAGTTCTTC.

This clonotype was found a few times. The V gene is TRBV19, the J gene TRBJ2-5; D remains ambiguous. This CDR3 spans 13 amino acids. Trimming cost V 5 bases and J 1 base, with 8 bases left between them. Germline V lookup: CDR1 LNHDA, CDR2 SQIVND (reference sequence). The CDR3 sequence: CASSWAGQETQYF. Written as DNA, the CDR3 is TGTGCCAGTAGTTGGGCCGGCCAAGAGACCCAGTACTTC.

The J gene is TRBJ1-2, the V gene TRBV13; D not certain. V lost 6 bases and J 4 bases, leaving 15 bases between the germline ends. This CDR3 contains 14 residues. CDR1 is PRHDT and CDR2 is FYEKMQ in the germline V gene (reference sequence). CDR3 loop: CASSAEGPIYGYTF. The CDR3 coding sequence is TGTGCCAGCAGTGCTGAGGGTCCTATCTATGGCTACACCTTC.

This clonotype has a single count. The rearrangement uses TRBV5-1 and TRBJ2-3; D unresolved. From germline, CDR1 is SGHRS and CDR2 YFSETQ. The CDR3 runs 13 residues. As DNA, the CDR3 is TGCCCGATTTGGGAATTAAGCACAGATACGCAGTATTTT. Its translation: CPIWELSTDTQYF.

The chain links TRBV20-1 to TRBJ1-2, with no clear D. CDR3 length equals 12 residues. Germline values: CDR1 DFQATT, CDR2 SNEGSKA (reference sequence). V was trimmed by 4 bases and J by 2 bases, leaving 8 bases between them. The CDR3 loop reads CSATRENYGYTF. CDR3 in DNA: TGCAGTGCTACCCGGGAAAACTATGGCTACACCTTC.

The genes are TRBV29-1 and TRBJ1-1; D is possibly TRBD1 (5 bases). Germline CDR1 is SQVTM and CDR2 is ANQGSEA. CDR3 length equals 13 residues. V was clipped by 0 bases and J by 5 bases, with 10 bases between them. CDR3 in DNA: TGCAGCGTTGAAGATCGGGGGGGGACTGAAGCTTTCTTT. Protein: CSVEDRGGTEAFF. Variable domain in full (rest from reference TRBV29-1 and TRBJ1-1): SAVISQKPSRDICQRGTSLTIQCQVDSQVTMMFWYRQQPGQSLTLIATANQGSEATYESGFVIDKFPISRPNLTFSTLTVSNMSPEDSSIYLCSVEDRGGTEAFFGQGTRLTVV.

This clonotype has more than one count but fewer than ten. V gene TRBV15 combines with J gene TRBJ2-5; D call uncertain. This CDR3 comprises 13 residues. The V and J ends lost 4 bases and 2 bases respectively, with 8 bases between them. CDR1 LNHNV and CDR2 YYDKDF come from the germline V gene (reference sequence). The CDR3, as DNA: TGTGCCACCAGCAATGGGGTACAAGAGACCCAGTACTTC. Translated: CATSNGVQETQYF.

This clonotype was observed a handful of times. The chain carries TRBV12-3 or TRBV12-4 and TRBJ2-2, with D perhaps TRBD1 (6 bases). Trimming pared 1 base from V and 6 bases from J, leaving 15 bases between. The CDR3 covers 16 residues. The CDR3 loop is CASSLGGRGIAGELFF. The CDR3 nucleotides read TGTGCCAGCAGTTTAGGAGGCAGGGGTATCGCCGGGGAGCTGTTTTTT.

V gene TRBV27 combines with J gene TRBJ1-1; D not certain. Trimming cost V 1 base and J 4 bases, with 13 bases left between them. The CDR3 is 15 residues long. The germline V gene encodes CDR1 MNHEY and CDR2 SMNVEV (reference sequence). The DNA of the CDR3 is TGTGCCAGCAGTTTATTACTGGGGAAGGGCACTGAAGCTTTCTTT. Translating gives CASSLLLGKGTEAFF.

The chain recombines TRBV18 with TRBJ1-2, with D possibly being TRBD1 (5 bases). The CDR3 is made up of 17 amino acids. Germline CDR1 is KGHSH and CDR2 is LQKENI. Deletions cut 3 bases from V and 5 bases from J, with 22 bases between. The CDR3 DNA sequence: TGTGCCAGCTCACCGACAGACCGTTTCCTGAGCCCTTATGGCTACACCTTC. Protein sequence: CASSPTDRFLSPYGYTF.

This chain connects TRBV28 to TRBJ1-1; D is uncertain. V was clipped by 8 bases and J by 0 bases, with 16 bases between them. CDR1 and CDR2 (germline): MDHEN, SYDVKM. CDR3 length equals 15 residues. This CDR3 is CASSLRANMNTEAFF. DNA for the CDR3: TGTGCCAGCTCTTTAAGGGCCAACATGAACACTGAAGCTTTCTTT.

This chain uses TRBV13 with TRBJ2-2; D could derive from TRBD1 or TRBD2 (5 bases each). The V gene's germline CDR1 is PRHDT and CDR2 FYEKMQ (reference sequence). The length of the CDR3 is 15 residues. Trimming pared 5 bases from V and 4 bases from J, leaving 14 bases between. The DNA for the CDR3 is TGTGCCAGCAGCCAAGGTTACGGGACCACCGGGGAGCTGTTTTTT. It is translated as CASSQGYGTTGELFF.

CDR3 DNA sequence: TGTGCCAGCAGCCGGAGGGGTCTGGGACAGGGGGCGTTCGACGAGCAGTACGTC. It translates to CASSRRGLGQGAFDEQYV. V usage is TRBV11-2 and J usage is TRBJ2-7, with 12 bases matching TRBD1. Unmatched junction bases numbered 16, after V lost 5 bases and J lost 5 bases. The CDR3 has 18 amino acids. The germline CDR1 and CDR2 sequences are SGHAT and FQNNGV.

J is TRBJ1-2 and V is TRBV11-3, with D perhaps TRBD1 (5 bases). The germline gives CDR1 SGHNT, CDR2 YENEEA. V was cut by 5 bases and J by 4 bases, with 14 bases left in between. The CDR3 length is 14 residues. CDR3 protein: CASSRAGEGYGYTF. The CDR3 nucleotides are TGTGCCAGCAGCCGGGCGGGGGAGGGCTATGGCTACACCTTC.

V is TRBV5-5 and J is TRBJ2-7, with D hard to call. This CDR3 contains 11 residues. Germline V gene sequence: CDR1 SGHKS, CDR2 YYEKEE (reference sequence). V lost 0 bases, J lost 4 bases, and 2 bases lay in between. This CDR3 is CASSLAYEQYF. For the CDR3, the DNA is TGTGCCAGCAGCTTGGCTTACGAGCAGTACTTC.

The V and J genes are TRBV2 and TRBJ2-7; 12 nucleotides line up with TRBD2. Germline loops: CDR1 SNHLY, CDR2 FYNNEI. The V and J ends lost 6 bases and 2 bases, in that order; junction bases with no gene match: 5. There are 15 residues in the CDR3. CDR3 protein: CASRQTSGGPYEQYF. As DNA, the CDR3 is TGTGCCAGCAGGCAGACTAGCGGGGGCCCCTACGAGCAGTACTTC.

The chain recombines TRBV12-3 or TRBV12-4 with TRBJ2-1; a possible D gene is TRBD2 (6 bases). The CDR3 extends over 12 amino acids. Deletions cut 5 bases from V and 8 bases from J, with 10 bases between. CDR3 region: CASSLGSHEQFF. CDR3 sequence (DNA): TGTGCCAGCAGTCTCGGGAGTCATGAGCAGTTCTTC.

The gene calls are TRBV15 and TRBJ2-2; D remains ambiguous. Germline assignment: CDR1 LNHNV and CDR2 YYDKDF (reference sequence). The CDR3 loop spans 13 amino acids. V gave up 2 bases and J gave up 3 bases, with 4 bases separating them. This CDR3 reads CATSRSYTGELFF. The CDR3, as DNA: TGTGCCACCAGCAGATCCTACACCGGGGAGCTGTTTTTT. The variable domain in full, completed from reference TRBV15 and TRBJ2-2, reads DAMVIQNPRYQVTQFGKPVTLSCSQTLNHNVMYWYQQKSSQAPKLLFHYYDKDFNNEADTPDNFQSRRPNTSFCFLDIRSPGLGDTAMYLCATSRSYTGELFFGEGSRLTVL.

J is TRBJ2-2 and V is TRBV12-3 or TRBV12-4; D gene uncertain. V lost 2 bases and J lost 4, with 8 bases in between. The CDR3 contains 14 residues. In DNA, the CDR3 is TGTGCCAGCAGTTTATTCCCATCCACCGGGGAGCTGTTTTTT. Translated, it gives CASSLFPSTGELFF.

This rearrangement joins TRBV4-1 to TRBJ1-2; D might be TRBD1 (6 bases). The CDR3 covers 15 residues. V lost 0 bases, J lost 8 bases, and 16 bases lay in between. CDR1 and CDR2 from the germline V gene are MGHRA and YSYEKL. The DNA of the CDR3 is TGCGCCAGCAGCCAAGAAAAGAGGGGGATTGGGGGCTACACCTTC. The encoded protein is CASSQEKRGIGGYTF.

This chain uses TRBV18 with TRBJ2-7; D may correspond to TRBD1 or TRBD2 (6 bases each). The CDR3 has 14 amino acids. Germline V gene lookup returns CDR1 KGHSH and CDR2 LQKENI. Trimming pared 3 bases from V and 5 bases from J, leaving 14 bases between. Here the CDR3 reads CASSPTQGGHEQYV. DNA for the CDR3: TGTGCCAGCTCACCGACACAGGGAGGTCACGAGCAGTACGTC.

The chain recombines TRBV6-1 with TRBJ2-5; 9 nucleotides match TRBD2. This CDR3 region has 13 residues. Germline CDR1 is MNHNS and CDR2 is SASEGT. V shed 8 bases, J shed 3 bases, and the junction held 4 bases outside the gene matches. This CDR3 reads CASRSSGEETQYF. The CDR3 DNA sequence: TGTGCCAGCCGGTCTAGCGGGGAAGAGACCCAGTACTTC.

This clonotype was seen more than once but under ten times. The CDR3 sequence is CASSLALGLYNEQFF. DNA for the CDR3: TGTGCCAGCAGCTTAGCGCTGGGACTCTACAATGAGCAGTTCTTC. The chain joins TRBV7-2 to TRBJ2-1; D is perhaps TRBD2 (6 bases). Between the trimmed V and J ends, which lost 0 bases and 3 bases, there was a span of 9 bases. This CDR3 is built from 15 residues. Germline CDR1 is SGHTA and CDR2 is FQGNSA. The full variable domain, with the rest looked up from reference TRBV7-2 and TRBJ2-1, is GAGVSQSPSNKVTEKGKDVELRCDPISGHTALYWYRQSLGQGLEFLIYFQGNSAPDKSGLPSDRFSAERTGGSVSTLTIQRTQQEDSAVYLCASSLALGLYNEQFFGPGTRLTVL.

V usage is TRBV29-1 and J usage is TRBJ1-1; D gene uncertain. This CDR3 spans 12 amino acids. Trimming cost V 2 bases and J 0 bases, with 4 bases left between them. Germline V gene sequence: CDR1 SQVTM, CDR2 ANQGSEA. The CDR3 loop is CSVELMNTEAFF. The CDR3 DNA is TGCAGCGTTGAACTGATGAACACTGAAGCTTTCTTT. The entire variable domain, with the rest obtained from reference TRBV29-1 and TRBJ1-1, is as follows: SAVISQKPSRDICQRGTSLTIQCQVDSQVTMMFWYRQQPGQSLTLIATANQGSEATYESGFVIDKFPISRPNLTFSTLTVSNMSPEDSSIYLCSVELMNTEAFFGQGTRLTVV.

The table lists this clonotype with a few counts. J is TRBJ2-1 and V is TRBV11-1, with D perhaps TRBD2 (6 bases). The CDR3 sequence is 18 residues long. Trimming removed 0 bases from V and 0 bases from J, with 15 bases in between. Germline CDR1 reads SGHAT; CDR2 reads FQDESV (reference sequence). The CDR3 sequence is CASSLAWIAASSYNEQFF. The DNA of the CDR3 is TGTGCCAGCAGCTTAGCGTGGATAGCGGCCAGCTCCTACAATGAGCAGTTCTTC.

This clonotype was found a few times. The chain is built from TRBV2 and TRBJ2-4, with no clear D. Trimming stripped 4 bases from V and 13 bases from J, with 11 bases between. The CDR3 extends over 11 amino acids. The germline V gene has CDR1 SNHLY and CDR2 FYNNEI. The CDR3: CASSVSDSQYF. As DNA, the CDR3 is TGTGCCAGCAGTGTTAGTGACTCGCAGTACTTC.

The sample holds a few counts of this clonotype. This chain uses TRBV18 with TRBJ1-1; D uncertain. The CDR3 contains 15 residues. The V and J ends lost 1 base and 0 bases respectively, with 9 bases between them. Germline loops: CDR1 KGHSH, CDR2 LQKENI. In DNA form, the CDR3 reads TGTGCCAGCTCACCACAGGGTTCCTTGAACACTGAAGCTTTCTTT. The encoded protein is CASSPQGSLNTEAFF. Complete variable domain (other parts from reference TRBV18 and TRBJ1-1): NAGVMQNPRHLVRRRGQEARLRCSPMKGHSHVYWYRQLPEEGLKFMVYLQKENIIDESGMPKERFSAEFPKEGPSILRIQQVVRGDSAAYFCASSPQGSLNTEAFFGQGTRLTVV.